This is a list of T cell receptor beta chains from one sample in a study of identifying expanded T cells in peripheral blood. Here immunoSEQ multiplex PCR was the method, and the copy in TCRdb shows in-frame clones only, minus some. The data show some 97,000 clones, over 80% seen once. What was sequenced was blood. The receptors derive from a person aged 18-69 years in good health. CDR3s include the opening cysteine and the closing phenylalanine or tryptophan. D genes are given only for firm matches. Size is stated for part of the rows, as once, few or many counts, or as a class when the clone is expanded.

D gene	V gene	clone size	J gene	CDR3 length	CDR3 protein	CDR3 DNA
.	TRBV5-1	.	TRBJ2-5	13	CASSLVGQETQYF	TGCGCCAGCAGCTTGGTGGGGCAAGAGACCCAGTACTTC
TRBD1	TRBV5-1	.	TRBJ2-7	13	CASSWDSYYEQYF	TGCGCCAGCAGCTGGGACAGTTACTACGAGCAGTACTTC
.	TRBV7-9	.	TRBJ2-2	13	CASSTGFTGELFF	TGTGCCAGCAGCACAGGGTTCACCGGGGAGCTGTTTTTT
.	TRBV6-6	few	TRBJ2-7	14	CASTKQETLYEQYF	TGTGCCAGCACTAAACAGGAGACCCTCTACGAGCAGTACTTC
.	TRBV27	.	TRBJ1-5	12	CASRKSNQPQHF	TGTGCCAGCAGGAAAAGCAATCAGCCCCAGCATTTT
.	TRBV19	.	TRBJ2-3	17	CASSMLGRGQSTDTQYF	TGTGCCAGTAGTATGCTCGGACGGGGGCAAAGCACAGATACGCAGTATTTT
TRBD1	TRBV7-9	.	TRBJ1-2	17	CASSPKLDRAGNYGYTF	TGTGCCAGCAGCCCGAAACTTGACAGGGCGGGTAACTATGGCTACACCTTC
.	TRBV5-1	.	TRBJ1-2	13	CASSHGSLYGYTF	TGCGCCAGCAGCCACGGCAGCCTCTATGGCTACACCTTC
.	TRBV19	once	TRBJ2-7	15	CASSIGPTDSYEQYF	TGTGCCAGTAGTATCGGACCGACAGACTCCTACGAGCAGTACTTC
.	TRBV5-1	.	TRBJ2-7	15	CASKRFTGEVNEQYF	TGCGCCAGCAAGCGGTTCACAGGGGAGGTCAACGAGCAGTACTTC
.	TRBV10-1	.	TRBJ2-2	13	CASSGPVTGELFF	TGCGCCAGCTCAGGCCCGGTTACCGGGGAGCTGTTTTTT
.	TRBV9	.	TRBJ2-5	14	CASSVERDQETQYF	TGTGCCAGCAGCGTAGAAAGGGATCAAGAGACCCAGTACTTC
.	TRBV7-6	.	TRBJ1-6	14	CASSPAGVGSPLHF	TGTGCCAGCAGCCCCGCGGGGGTCGGTTCACCCCTCCACTTT
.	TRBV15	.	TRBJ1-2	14	CATTNSGANYGYTF	TGTGCCACCACTAACTCAGGAGCTAACTATGGCTACACCTTC
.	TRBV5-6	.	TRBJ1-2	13	CASSPSANYGYTF	TGTGCCAGCAGCCCCTCGGCTAACTATGGCTACACCTTC
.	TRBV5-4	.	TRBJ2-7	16	CASSLGSAPSTYEQYF	TGTGCCAGCAGCTTGGGGTCCGCGCCATCTACCTACGAGCAGTACTTC
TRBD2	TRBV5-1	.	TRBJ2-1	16	CASRPMSGGPYNEQFF	TGCGCCAGCAGACCAATGAGCGGGGGCCCCTACAATGAGCAGTTCTTC
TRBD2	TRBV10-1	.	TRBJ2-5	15	CAPLTGTSGEETQYF	TGCGCCCCCCTTACCGGGACTAGCGGGGAAGAGACCCAGTACTTC
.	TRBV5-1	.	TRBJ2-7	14	CASSLGTPSYEQYF	TGCGCCAGCAGCTTGGGGACACCATCCTACGAGCAGTACTTC
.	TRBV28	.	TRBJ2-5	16	CASSLGGAGPQETQYF	TGTGCCAGCAGTTTAGGGGGGGCCGGGCCTCAAGAGACCCAGTACTTC
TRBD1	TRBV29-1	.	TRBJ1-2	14	CSARDRVSVDGYTF	TGCAGCGCCCGGGACAGGGTTAGCGTGGACGGCTACACCTTC
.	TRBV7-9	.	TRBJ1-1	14	CASSRGDGQRGAFF	TGTGCCAGCAGCCGGGGGGACGGACAGAGGGGAGCTTTCTTT
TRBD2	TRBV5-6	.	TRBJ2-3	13	CASSLGGADTQYF	TGTGCCAGCAGCCTGGGAGGGGCAGATACGCAGTATTTT
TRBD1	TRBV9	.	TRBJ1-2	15	CASSSWRGTGYGYTF	TGTGCCAGCAGCTCCTGGAGGGGGACAGGCTATGGCTACACCTTC
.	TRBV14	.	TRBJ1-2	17	CASRRRGQGISLGGYTF	TGTGCCAGCAGACGGCGGGGCCAGGGCATTTCACTTGGAGGCTACACCTTC
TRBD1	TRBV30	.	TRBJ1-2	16	CAWSPWGTGVNYGYTF	TGTGCCTGGAGTCCGTGGGGGACAGGGGTTAACTATGGCTACACCTTC
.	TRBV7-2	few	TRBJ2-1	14	CASSLMGQGDEQFF	TGTGCCAGCAGCTTAATGGGTCAGGGCGATGAGCAGTTCTTC
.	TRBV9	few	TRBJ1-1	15	CASSQTGTLNTEAFF	TGTGCCAGCAGCCAAACCGGGACTCTGAACACTGAAGCTTTCTTT
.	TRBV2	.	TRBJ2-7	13	CASSDWRDYEQYF	TGTGCCAGCAGTGATTGGCGAGACTACGAGCAGTACTTC
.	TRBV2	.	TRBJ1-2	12	CASRDQGNGYTF	TGTGCCAGCAGGGATCAGGGGAATGGCTACACCTTC
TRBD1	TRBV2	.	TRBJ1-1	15	CASSVQDRLSTEAFF	TGTGCCAGCAGCGTCCAGGACAGGTTGAGCACTGAAGCTTTCTTT
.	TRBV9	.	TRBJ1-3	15	CASSEGAGSGNTIYF	TGTGCCAGCAGCGAAGGGGCAGGCTCTGGAAACACCATATATTTT
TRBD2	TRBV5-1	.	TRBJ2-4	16	CASSLTGREGKNIQYF	TGCGCCAGCAGCTTGACCGGGCGGGAGGGCAAAAACATTCAGTACTTC
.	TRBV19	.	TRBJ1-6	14	CASSISQGGSPLHF	TGTGCCAGTAGTATTTCCCAGGGTGGTTCACCCCTCCACTTT
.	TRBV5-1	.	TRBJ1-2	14	CASSLGFGAQGYTF	TGCGCCAGCAGCTTGGGTTTCGGGGCTCAGGGCTACACCTTC
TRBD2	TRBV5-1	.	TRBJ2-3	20	CASSLGLAGLGTSRTDTQYF	TGCGCCAGCAGCTTGGGTCTAGCGGGATTGGGGACTTCCCGCACAGATACGCAGTATTTT
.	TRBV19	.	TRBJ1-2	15	CASSISGQTNYGYTF	TGTGCCAGTAGTATTTCGGGCCAGACTAACTATGGCTACACCTTC